The 20 T cell receptor beta chains below were found in one sample sequenced in a study of tissue T cells after allogeneic stem cell transplantation. The data were produced by immunoSEQ multiplex PCR, yet TCRdb's version contains in-frame clones alone and is incomplete. The sample records about 2,600 clones, 45% to 50% being singletons. As to time point: mouse harvest day 14 after allogeneic transplant. Each mouse received 10^7 T-cell-depleted marrow cells plus 10^6 splenic CD5+ T cells by tail vein. Sequencing was carried out using gut tissue. All receptors derive from a female BALB/c mouse given C57BL/6 T cells with graft-versus-host disease after an allogeneic hematopoietic cell transplant.

This clone is labeled large. All gene names here are mouse names. The read is 1 residue too short to cover the CDR3 end, so that end is filled in from the germline J gene. The gene calls are TRBV13-1 and TRBJ1-4; TRBD1 might be the D (6 bases). The CDR3 consists of 12 residues. The V end lost 4 bases, the J end lost 7 bases, and 8 bases lay between the germline ends. Germline V CDR1 and CDR2: NSHNY, SYGAGN. The CDR3 protein is CASSTGIERLFF. The CDR3 bases that were read are TGTGCCAGCAGTACAGGGATCGAAAGATTATTT.

A note on this clone: Gene names are mouse gene names. The read gets to within 1 residue of the CDR3 end, and the germline J gene fills in the rest. The chain has TRBV26 and TRBJ1-6; no firm D call. TRBJ1-6 is an ORF; its function is uncertain. Per germline, CDR1 KGHPV and CDR2 FQNQEV (reference sequence). Trimming removed 0 bases from V and 5 bases from J, with 5 bases in between. The CDR3 is 14 residues long. The CDR3 bases that were read are TGTGCCAGCAGTCTGTCGACAAATAATTCGCCCCTCTAC. Translated, it gives CASSLSTNNSPLY. The whole CDR3 sequence reads CASSLSTNNSPLYF.

Remarks on this clone: The listed genes are named as in mouse. The CDR3 DNA, read in part, is TGTGCCAGCAGTAGACAACAAGACACCCAGTAC. Amino acid sequence: CASSRQQDTQY. The whole CDR3 sequence reads CASSRQQDTQYF. The genes are TRBV19 and TRBJ2-5; D not resolved. The CDR3 is cut off 1 residue early in the read; its end comes from the germline J gene. Trimming pared 3 bases from V and 3 bases from J, leaving 5 bases between. Germline-derived CDR1 and CDR2 are FNHDT and SITEND (reference sequence). The CDR3 length is 12 residues.

The table lists this clone with a few counts. Genes and germline come from the mouse. The read falls 1 residue short of the CDR3 end, and the missing part is taken from the germline J gene. The rearrangement links TRBV1 to TRBJ1-5; TRBD1 might be the D (5 bases). CDR1 and CDR2 (germline): NSQYPW, LRSPGD (reference sequence). The CDR3 runs to 15 residues. Trimming stripped 0 bases from V and 1 base from J, with 7 bases between. The CDR3 bases that were read are TGCACCTGCAGTGCAGAACGGGGGAACAACCAGGCTCCGCTT. This encodes CTCSAERGNNQAPL. The CDR3 in full is CTCSAERGNNQAPLF. Full variable domain (outside the CDR3, taken from reference TRBV1 and TRBJ1-5): VTLLEQNPRWRLVPRGQAVNLRCILKNSQYPWMSWYQQDLQKQLQWLFTLRSPGDKEVKSLPGADYLATRVTDTELRLQVANMSQGRTLYCTCSAERGNNQAPLFGEGTRLSVL.

Details on this clone: The genes and germline here are from mouse. The read terminates 1 residue before the CDR3 end, so the remaining end is supplied by the germline J gene. The rearrangement links TRBV4 to TRBJ2-7, with TRBD1 matching over 8 bases. With V trimmed by 4 bases and J by 0 bases, 5 bases remained unmatched. The CDR3 is 15 amino acids. Germline V gene sequence: CDR1 LGHDT, CDR2 YNNKQL (reference sequence). The CDR3 bases that were read are TGTGCCAGCAGCTTGGGACAGGAGAGCTCCTATGAACAGTAC. Translation gives CASSLGQESSYEQY. The complete CDR3 protein is CASSLGQESSYEQYF.

This clone was detected only a few times. Here the gene names and germline are mouse. Coverage ceases 1 residue before the CDR3 finishes, and the germline J gene fills in the end. This chain joins TRBV16 and TRBJ2-7; no firm D call. The germline V gene encodes CDR1 SGHSA and CDR2 FRNQAP. This CDR3 spans 12 amino acids. V lost 2 bases to trimming and J lost 0 bases, with 2 bases between them. Incomplete CDR3 DNA: TGTGCAAGCAGCTTAAGCTCCTATGAACAGTAC. Encoded protein: CASSLSSYEQY. The whole CDR3 protein is CASSLSSYEQYF.

In its sample, this clone was seen once. Here the gene names and germline are mouse. The read is 1 residue too short to cover the CDR3 end, so that end is filled in from the germline J gene. The chain carries TRBV19 and TRBJ2-3; D is possibly TRBD1 (5 bases). V was shortened by 3 bases and J by 0 bases, with 8 bases between the two germline ends. The CDR3 contains 14 residues. CDR1 is FNHDT and CDR2 is SITEND in the germline V gene (reference sequence). The part of the CDR3 DNA that was read is TGTGCCAGCAGTAAAGACAGAAGTGCAGAAACGCTGTAT. It encodes CASSKDRSAETLY. The whole CDR3 sequence is CASSKDRSAETLYF.

This clone was seen a single time. All gene names here are mouse names. The read gets to within 1 residue of the CDR3 end, and the germline J gene fills in the rest. The V gene is TRBV5, the J gene TRBJ1-3; 8 nucleotides align to TRBD1. V lost 3 bases to trimming and J lost 3 bases; unmatched junction nucleotides: 7. Germline V gene lookup returns CDR1 LGHNA and CDR2 YNLKQL (reference sequence). This CDR3 has 16 amino acids. The CDR3 loop reads CASSHLPGQDGNTLYF. The CDR3 bases that were read are TGTGCCAGCAGCCACCTTCCGGGACAGGATGGAAATACGCTCTAT.

With regard to this clone: Gene names denote mouse genes. Read sequence stops 1 residue before the CDR3 end, and the germline J gene provides the missing end. The V gene is TRBV16, the J gene TRBJ2-2, with D uncertain. V shed 5 bases and J shed 6 bases, with 4 bases lying between them. The germline gives CDR1 SGHSA, CDR2 FRNQAP. This CDR3 spans 11 amino acids. The CDR3 region is CASSGAGQLYF. CDR3 DNA (partial): TGTGCAAGCAGCGGGGCCGGGCAGCTCTAC.

This clone has just a few counts. Genes and germline are mouse. The CDR3 extends 1 residue past the end of the read, so its final part is completed from the germline J gene. The chain combines TRBV12-1 with TRBJ2-7; 11 positions agree with TRBD2. Germline trimming cut 2 bases from V and 4 bases from J; bases unmatched to any gene: 3. Germline lookup yields CDR1 SGHSN and CDR2 HYEKVE. This CDR3 contains 14 residues. The sequenced CDR3 bases are TGTGCCAGCTCTCCCCGGGACTGGGGGTATGAACAGTAC. Translation gives CASSPRDWGYEQY. The full CDR3 protein reads CASSPRDWGYEQYF.

This clone is large by share. The genes are named according to mouse. From the germline J gene comes the end of the CDR3, since the read stops 1 residue before it. The J gene is TRBJ2-7, the V gene TRBV5, with 8 bases that match TRBD2. The CDR3 totals 14 residues. J gave up 4 bases and V 1 base, and 3 bases lay outside the gene matches. Germline CDR1 reads LGHNA; CDR2 reads YNLKQL (reference sequence). The CDR3 is CASSQGGLVYEQYF. The DNA read from the CDR3 is TGTGCCAGCAGCCAAGGGGGACTGGTTTATGAACAGTAC.

This clone has only a few counts. The genes are named according to mouse. The read is 1 residue too short to cover the CDR3 end, so that end is filled in from the germline J gene. V and J are TRBV29 and TRBJ2-1; 7 positions agree with TRBD1. CDR3 length: 14 amino acids. Germline V lookup: CDR1 MSHET, CDR2 SYDVDS. J lost 1 base, V lost 4 bases, and 1 base had no gene match. The covered CDR3 bases are TGTGCTAGCAGTTCGGGACAGAACTATGCTGAGCAGTTC. This translates into CASSSGQNYAEQF. The whole CDR3 sequence reads CASSSGQNYAEQFF.

This clone is categorized as large. Gene labels here are mouse ones. The CDR3 loop is CASSRGTGGDEQYF. Partial CDR3 DNA: TGTGCCAGCTCTCGCGGGACTGGGGGGGATGAACAGTAC. The genes are TRBV12-1 and TRBJ2-7; 13 nucleotides line up with TRBD2. With the read ending 1 residue before the CDR3 end, the germline J gene is used to fill in that end. The CDR3 runs 14 residues. V shed 2 bases, J shed 5 bases, and the junction held 2 bases outside the gene matches. Germline-derived CDR1 and CDR2 are SGHSN and HYEKVE.

In regard to this clone: The germline and genes are mouse ones. The read ends 1 residue shy of where the CDR3 ends; the end is completed using the germline J gene. The chain recombines TRBV12-1 with TRBJ2-2, with 9 bases fitting TRBD2. This CDR3 region has 16 residues. Germline-derived CDR1 and CDR2 are SGHSN and HYEKVE. Germline trimming cut 2 bases from V and 0 bases from J; bases unmatched to any gene: 3. Incomplete CDR3 DNA: TGTGCCAGCTCTCATGACTGGGGGTCAAACACCGGGCAGCTCTAC. Its protein is CASSHDWGSNTGQLY. The complete CDR3 sequence is CASSHDWGSNTGQLYF.

Comments on this clone: All gene names here are mouse names. The read ends 1 residue before the CDR3 terminus; that terminus is restored from the germline J gene. The V call is TRBV2, the J call TRBJ2-3; TRBD2 aligns across 12 bases. The CDR3 totals 17 residues. The junction had 2 bases not matched to a gene; V was cut back by 0 bases and J by 1 base. Germline V gene sequence: CDR1 LGHNA, CDR2 YSYQKL. CDR3 bases read: TGTGCCAGCAGCCAAGAGTGGACTGGGGGGGGTGCAGAAACGCTGTAT. Translating gives CASSQEWTGGGAETLY. The whole CDR3 protein is CASSQEWTGGGAETLYF.

In the case of this clone: These gene names are mouse names. The read ends 1 residue shy of where the CDR3 ends; the end is completed using the germline J gene. The chain recombines TRBV23 with TRBJ2-7. The CDR3 sequence is 13 residues long. In germline, CDR1 is KGHTA, CDR2 FQNQQP. The DNA read from the CDR3 is TGCTCCAGCAGTCAATCAAGGAATTATGAACAGTAC. It codes for CSSSQSRNYEQY. The whole CDR3 region reads CSSSQSRNYEQYF.

This clone showed up just once. The listed genes are named as in mouse. The CDR3 extends 1 residue past the end of the read, so its final part is completed from the germline J gene. The chain links TRBV13-2 to TRBJ2-5, with no clear D. The CDR3 loop spans 11 amino acids. CDR1 is NNHNN, CDR2 SYGAGS, per germline (reference sequence). V was clipped by 5 bases and J by 6 bases, with 7 bases between them. Incomplete CDR3 DNA: TGTGCCAGCGGGGTGGAGGACACCCAGTAC. Protein: CASGVEDTQY. The CDR3, in full, reads CASGVEDTQYF.

This clone turned up a few times. Germline and genes: mouse. The read halts 1 residue ahead of the CDR3 end, with the missing end drawn from the germline J gene. The rearrangement links TRBV29 to TRBJ2-3; TRBD2 aligns across 11 bases. The V gene's germline CDR1 is MSHET and CDR2 SYDVDS. The trim removed 2 bases at V and 4 bases at J, leaving 2 bases unmatched. The length of the CDR3 is 15 residues. Incomplete CDR3 DNA: TGTGCTAGCAGTTTAAACTGGGGGGGCTCAGAAACGCTGTAT. Protein sequence: CASSLNWGGSETLY. The CDR3 in full is CASSLNWGGSETLYF.

As concerns this clone: Gene names and germline match the mouse. The read ends 1 residue before the CDR3 terminus; that terminus is restored from the germline J gene. J is TRBJ1-3 and V is TRBV16, with no clear D. The germline V and J ends were trimmed by 1 base and 0 bases, with 4 bases remaining between them. The CDR3 spans 14 residues. The germline V gene encodes CDR1 SGHSA and CDR2 FRNQAP. The CDR3 region is CASSLASSGNTLYF. CDR3 DNA, as far as it was read: TGTGCAAGCAGCTTAGCCAGTTCTGGAAATACGCTCTAT. Full variable domain (remainder filled in from reference TRBV16 and TRBJ1-3): NAGVIQTPRHKVTGKGQEATLWCEPISGHSAVFWYRQTIVQGLEFLTYFRNQAPIDDSGMPKERFSAQMPNQSHSTLKIQSTQPQDSAVYLCASSLASSGNTLYFGEGSRLIVV.

Concerning this clone: Each gene name is a mouse one. The CDR3 end lies 1 residue beyond the end of the read and is filled in from the germline J gene. The V gene is TRBV5, the J gene TRBJ2-5; tentative D call: TRBD2 (5 bases). CDR3 length: 14 residues. Germline assignment: CDR1 LGHNA and CDR2 YNLKQL (reference sequence). V lost 0 bases, J lost 2 bases, and 6 bases lay in between. The CDR3 DNA, read in part, is TGTGCCAGCAGCCAAGACTGGGCCCAAGACACCCAGTAC. Translation gives CASSQDWAQDTQY. The full CDR3 protein reads CASSQDWAQDTQYF.